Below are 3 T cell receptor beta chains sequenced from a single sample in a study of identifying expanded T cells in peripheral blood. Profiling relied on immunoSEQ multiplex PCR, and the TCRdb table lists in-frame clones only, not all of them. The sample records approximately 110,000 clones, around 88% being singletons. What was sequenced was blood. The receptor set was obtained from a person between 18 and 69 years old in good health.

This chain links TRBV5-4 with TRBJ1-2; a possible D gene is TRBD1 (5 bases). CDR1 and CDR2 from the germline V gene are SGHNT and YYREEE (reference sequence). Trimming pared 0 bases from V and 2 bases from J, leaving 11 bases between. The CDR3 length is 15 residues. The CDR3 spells CASSLGGAVNYGYTF. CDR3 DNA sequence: TGTGCCAGCAGCTTGGGCGGGGCGGTGAACTATGGCTACACCTTC.

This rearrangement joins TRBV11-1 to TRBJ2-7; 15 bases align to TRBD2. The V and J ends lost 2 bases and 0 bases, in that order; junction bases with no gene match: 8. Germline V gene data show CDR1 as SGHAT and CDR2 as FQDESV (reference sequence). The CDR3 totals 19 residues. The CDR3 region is CASSLSGLAGGPSSYEQYF. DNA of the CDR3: TGTGCCAGCAGCTTAAGCGGACTAGCGGGGGGGCCTAGCTCCTACGAGCAGTACTTC.

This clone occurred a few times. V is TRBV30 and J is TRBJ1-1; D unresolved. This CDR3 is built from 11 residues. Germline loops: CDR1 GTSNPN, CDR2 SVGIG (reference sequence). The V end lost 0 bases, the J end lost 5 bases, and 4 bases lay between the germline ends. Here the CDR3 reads CAWSVLTEAFF. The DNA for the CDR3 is TGTGCCTGGAGTGTGTTAACTGAAGCTTTCTTT.